This T cell receptor (beta chain) was identified during a study of shared clonotypes between healthy human individuals. Notes on the study in general: Several donors shared approximately 5% of their naive CD4 clonotypes. In the sorted subsets, rarefaction showed sequencing was incomplete despite large depth.

This clone came up a few times. Its antigen is unknown. Some clones are missing from TCRdb's copy, which holds only in-frame ones; the method was immunoSEQ multiplex PCR. The sample consists of millions of clones, 85% to 95% of them appearing once. Sequencing used naive CD4+ T cells sorted from blood. Subset denoted: CD45RA+ positively selected. The clonotype comes from a man aged 18 to 35 in good health.

The CDR3 DNA reads as TGTGCCAGCAGTACCCGGGACACAGCTGGCTACACCTTC. Its protein product is CASSTRDTAGYTF. This chain links TRBV6-5 with TRBJ1-2; maybe TRBD1 (6 bases). This CDR3 is built from 13 residues. CDR1 and CDR2 (germline): MNHEY, SVGAGI. Trimming removed 5 bases at V and 7 bases at J, with 14 bases between.